Sequencing of this T cell receptor (beta chain) was carried out in a study of cytomegalovirus exposure and HLA in healthy donors. Findings and caveats of the study: Sequencing artifact likely explains a cluster of highly shared sequence variants.

Primers included in the PCR were 60 Vbeta and 13 Jbeta primers. The method was immunoSEQ multiplex PCR; TCRdb's version includes in-frame clones alone and lacks a portion of them. The sample has around 300,000 clones, 80% to 90% seen once. Of note for this clone: The antigen remains undetermined.

The CDR3 sequence is 16 residues long. The J segment lost 6 bases and the V segment lost 1 base, leaving 2 bases of the junction unmatched. Germline CDR1 SGHAT, CDR2 FQNNGV. This TCR was recovered from a woman aged 35 to 49 in good health and CMV-seropositive. The source material was PBMCs. This chain links TRBV11-2 with TRBJ2-2, with 13 bases that match TRBD2. CDR3 sequence reads: CASSLVLAGGPGELFF. CDR3 sequence (DNA): TGTGCCAGCAGCTTAGTACTAGCGGGAGGGCCCGGGGAGCTGTTTTTT. The variable domain in full, with the rest retrieved from reference TRBV11-2 and TRBJ2-2, is EAGVAQSPRYKIIEKRQSVAFWCNPISGHATLYWYQQILGQGPKLLIQFQNNGVVDDSQLPKDRFSAERLKGVDSTLKIQPAKLEDSAVYLCASSLVLAGGPGELFFGEGSRLTVL.